This T cell receptor beta chain was sequenced during a study of cytomegalovirus exposure and HLA in healthy donors. Across the whole study: The approximately 100 million unique TCR beta sequences, from roughly 180 million T cells, were found by an earlier analysis.

PCR was performed using 60 Vbeta and 13 Jbeta primers. Data came from immunoSEQ multiplex PCR; TCRdb stores just in-frame clones and leaves some out. The sample has some 180,000 clones, under 80% seen once; the top ten hold over 2%. Findings and caveats of the study: The classifier was said to identify cytomegalovirus status with high specificity and sensitivity. In a later analysis, DRB1 alleles had the most associated TCRs; HLA-C alleles the fewest.

V was trimmed by 2 bases and J by 3 bases, leaving 4 bases between them. CDR1 SGHRS and CDR2 YFSETQ come from the germline V gene. This CDR3 spans 12 amino acids. A note on this clone: Its antigen is not known. This sample also contains other DNA sequences that code for the same CDR3.

This clonotype was sampled from a woman in her 30s in good health and CMV-seropositive. The genes are TRBV5-1 and TRBJ2-3, with unresolved D. Source material: PBMCs. This CDR3 is CASSFSTDTQYF. The CDR3 nucleotides read TGCGCCAGCAGCTTTTCGACAGATACGCAGTATTTT.